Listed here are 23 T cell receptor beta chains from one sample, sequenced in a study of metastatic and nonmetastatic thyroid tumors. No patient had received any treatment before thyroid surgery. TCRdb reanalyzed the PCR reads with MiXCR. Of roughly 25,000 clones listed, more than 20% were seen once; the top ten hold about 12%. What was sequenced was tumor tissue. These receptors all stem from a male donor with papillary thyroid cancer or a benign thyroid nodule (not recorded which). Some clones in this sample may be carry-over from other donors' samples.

CDR3 in amino acids: CASSYVAGHKQYF. The CDR3 bases are TGTGCCAGCAGTTACGTGGCTGGCCACAAGCAGTACTTC. The chain uses TRBV6-2 or TRBV6-3 and TRBJ2-7; D is ambiguous. The CDR3 is made up of 13 amino acids. V dropped 2 bases and J dropped 8 bases, with 13 bases sitting between them. Germline CDR1 is MNHEY and CDR2 is SVGEGT.

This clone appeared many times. The CDR3 DNA follows: TGCAGTGCTAGAGACGGGAGGGGCGCGGGAGAGACCCAGTACTTC. Amino acid sequence: CSARDGRGAGETQYF. The chain recombines TRBV20-1 with TRBJ2-5; 8 bases are a match to TRBD2. The CDR3 is 15 amino acids. Germline V gives CDR1 DFQATT, CDR2 SNEGSKA (reference sequence). V dropped 0 bases and J dropped 4; count of bases not matched to a gene: 7.

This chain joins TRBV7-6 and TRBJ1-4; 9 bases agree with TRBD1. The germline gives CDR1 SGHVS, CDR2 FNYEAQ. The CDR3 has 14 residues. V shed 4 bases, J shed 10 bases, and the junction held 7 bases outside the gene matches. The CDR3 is CASSSGTGPGKLFF. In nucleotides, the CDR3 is TGTGCCAGCAGCTCCGGGACAGGGCCGGGAAAACTGTTTTTT.

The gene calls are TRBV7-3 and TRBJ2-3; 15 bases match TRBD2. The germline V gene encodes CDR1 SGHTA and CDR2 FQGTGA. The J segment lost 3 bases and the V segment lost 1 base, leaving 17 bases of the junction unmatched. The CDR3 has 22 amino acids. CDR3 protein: CASSLKARVGPGTSGRTDTQYF. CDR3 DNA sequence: TGTGCCAGCAGCTTAAAAGCTAGGGTGGGGCCCGGGACTAGCGGGAGGACAGATACGCAGTATTTT.

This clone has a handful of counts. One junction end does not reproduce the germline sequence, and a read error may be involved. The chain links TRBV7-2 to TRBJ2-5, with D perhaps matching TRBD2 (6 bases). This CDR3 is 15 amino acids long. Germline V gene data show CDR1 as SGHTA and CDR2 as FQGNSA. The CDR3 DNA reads TGTGCCAGCAGCTTTCGGGAGAGGAGGCAAGATACCCAGTACTTC. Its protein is CASSFRERRQDTQYF.

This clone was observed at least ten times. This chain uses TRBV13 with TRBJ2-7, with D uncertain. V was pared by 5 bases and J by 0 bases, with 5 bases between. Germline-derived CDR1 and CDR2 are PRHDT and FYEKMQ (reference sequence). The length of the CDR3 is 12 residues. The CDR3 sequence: CASSQSSYEQYF. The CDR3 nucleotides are TGTGCCAGCAGCCAGAGCTCCTACGAGCAGTACTTC.

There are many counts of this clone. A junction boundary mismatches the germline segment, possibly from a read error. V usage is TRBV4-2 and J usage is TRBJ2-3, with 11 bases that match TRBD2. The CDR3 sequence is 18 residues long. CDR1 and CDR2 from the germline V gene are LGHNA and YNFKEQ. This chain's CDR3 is CASSQVRPGTSGTYTQYF. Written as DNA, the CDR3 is TGTGCCAGCAGCCAAGTTCGTCCCGGGACTAGCGGCACATATACGCAGTATTTT.

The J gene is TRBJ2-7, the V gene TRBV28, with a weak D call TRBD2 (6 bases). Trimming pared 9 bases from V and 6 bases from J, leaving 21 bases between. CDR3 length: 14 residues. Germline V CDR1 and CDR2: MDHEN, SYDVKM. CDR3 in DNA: TGTGCCAGGAGCATGACGAGCGGGCGGATCGAGCAGTACTTC. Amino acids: CARSMTSGRIEQYF.

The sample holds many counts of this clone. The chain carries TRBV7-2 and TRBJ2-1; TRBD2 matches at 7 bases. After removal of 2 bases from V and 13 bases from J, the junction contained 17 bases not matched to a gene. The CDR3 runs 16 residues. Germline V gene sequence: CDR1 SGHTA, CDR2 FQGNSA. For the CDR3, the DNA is TGTGCCAGCAGCTTAATTCGTCAGGCGGGAGTATCTAAACAGTTCTTC. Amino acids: CASSLIRQAGVSKQFF.

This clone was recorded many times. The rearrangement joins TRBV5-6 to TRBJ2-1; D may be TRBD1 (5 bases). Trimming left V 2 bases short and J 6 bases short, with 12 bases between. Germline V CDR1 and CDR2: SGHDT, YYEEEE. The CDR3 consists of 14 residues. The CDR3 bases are TGTGCCAGCAGCTTTCTGCGGACAATCAATGAGCAGTTCTTC. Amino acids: CASSFLRTINEQFF. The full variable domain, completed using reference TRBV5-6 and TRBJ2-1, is DAGVTQSPTHLIKTRGQQVTLRCSPKSGHDTVSWYQQALGQGPQFIFQYYEEEERQRGNFPDRFSGHQFPNYSSELNVNALLLGDSALYLCASSFLRTINEQFFGPGTRLTVL.

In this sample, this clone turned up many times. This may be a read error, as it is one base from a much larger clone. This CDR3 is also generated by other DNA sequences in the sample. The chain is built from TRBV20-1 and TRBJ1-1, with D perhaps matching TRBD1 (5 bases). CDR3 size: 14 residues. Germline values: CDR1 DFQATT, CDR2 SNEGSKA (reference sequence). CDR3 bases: TGCAGTGCCTCAGCCCCGGGGCTGAACACTGAGGCTTTCTTT. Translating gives CSASAPGLNTEAFF.

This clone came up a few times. The CDR3 coding sequence is TGTGCCAGCAGCCTAGACTCGGAAAAACTGTTTTTT. Amino acids: CASSLDSEKLFF. This rearrangement joins TRBV7-8 to TRBJ1-4; no reliable D call. CDR3 length: 12 amino acids. Germline V CDR1 and CDR2: SGHVS, FQNEAQ. Trimming removed 5 bases at V and 8 bases at J, with 9 bases between.

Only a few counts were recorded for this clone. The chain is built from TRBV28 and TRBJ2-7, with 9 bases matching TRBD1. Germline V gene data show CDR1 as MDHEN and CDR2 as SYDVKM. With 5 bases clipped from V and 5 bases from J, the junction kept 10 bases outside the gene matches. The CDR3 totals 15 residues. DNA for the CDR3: TGTGCCAGCAGTCTTACGGGACAGGGCTACCACGAGCAGTACTTC. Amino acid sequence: CASSLTGQGYHEQYF.

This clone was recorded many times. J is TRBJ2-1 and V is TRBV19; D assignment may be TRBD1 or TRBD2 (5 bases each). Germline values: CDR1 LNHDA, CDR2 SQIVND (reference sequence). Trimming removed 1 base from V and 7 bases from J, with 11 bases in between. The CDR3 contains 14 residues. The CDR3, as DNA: TGTGCCAGTAGTATAGTTAGTGGGGGAAATGAGCAGTTCTTC. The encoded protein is CASSIVSGGNEQFF.

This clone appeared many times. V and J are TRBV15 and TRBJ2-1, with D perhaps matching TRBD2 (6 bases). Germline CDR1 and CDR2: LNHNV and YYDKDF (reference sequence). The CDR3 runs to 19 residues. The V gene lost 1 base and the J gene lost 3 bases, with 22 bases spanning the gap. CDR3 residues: CATSRVKMGLASDYNEQFF. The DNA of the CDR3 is TGTGCCACCAGCAGAGTTAAAATGGGGTTGGCTAGCGACTACAATGAGCAGTTCTTC. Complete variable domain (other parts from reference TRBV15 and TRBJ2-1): DAMVIQNPRYQVTQFGKPVTLSCSQTLNHNVMYWYQQKSSQAPKLLFHYYDKDFNNEADTPDNFQSRRPNTSFCFLDIRSPGLGDTAMYLCATSRVKMGLASDYNEQFFGPGTRLTVL.

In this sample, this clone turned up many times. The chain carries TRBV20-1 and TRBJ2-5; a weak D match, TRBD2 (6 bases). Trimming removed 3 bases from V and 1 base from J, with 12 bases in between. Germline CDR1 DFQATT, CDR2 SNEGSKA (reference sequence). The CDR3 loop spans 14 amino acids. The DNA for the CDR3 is TGCAGTGCTAGGTCGGAGACTAGCCAAGAGACCCAGTACTTC. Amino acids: CSARSETSQETQYF.

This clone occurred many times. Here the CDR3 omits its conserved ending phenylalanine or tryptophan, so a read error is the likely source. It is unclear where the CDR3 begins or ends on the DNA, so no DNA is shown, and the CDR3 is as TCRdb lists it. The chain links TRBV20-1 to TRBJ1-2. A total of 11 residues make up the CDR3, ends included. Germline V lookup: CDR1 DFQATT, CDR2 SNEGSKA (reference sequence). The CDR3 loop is CSARDQTVSIL.

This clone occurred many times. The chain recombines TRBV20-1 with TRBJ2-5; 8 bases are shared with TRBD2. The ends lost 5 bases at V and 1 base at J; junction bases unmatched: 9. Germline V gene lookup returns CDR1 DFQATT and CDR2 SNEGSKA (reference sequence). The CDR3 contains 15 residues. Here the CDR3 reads CSADPQTSAQETQYF. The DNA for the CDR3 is TGCAGTGCTGATCCTCAGACTAGCGCCCAAGAGACCCAGTACTTC.

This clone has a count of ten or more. In DNA form, the CDR3 reads TGTGCCAGCAGCTGGCGTCGGACGGTTAGCAATCAGCCCCAGCATTTT. Its translation is CASSWRRTVSNQPQHF. V usage is TRBV7-8 and J usage is TRBJ1-5, with D unresolved. CDR3 length: 16 residues. Per germline, CDR1 SGHVS and CDR2 FQNEAQ. The V gene lost 4 bases and the J gene lost 0 bases, with 13 bases spanning the gap.

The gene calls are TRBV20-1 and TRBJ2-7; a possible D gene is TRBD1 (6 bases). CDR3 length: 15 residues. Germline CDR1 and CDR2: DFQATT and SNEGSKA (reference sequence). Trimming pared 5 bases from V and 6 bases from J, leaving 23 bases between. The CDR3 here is CSAHNGRAGAGEQYF. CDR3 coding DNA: TGCAGTGCTCATAACGGAAGGGCAGGGGCAGGCGAGCAGTACTTC.

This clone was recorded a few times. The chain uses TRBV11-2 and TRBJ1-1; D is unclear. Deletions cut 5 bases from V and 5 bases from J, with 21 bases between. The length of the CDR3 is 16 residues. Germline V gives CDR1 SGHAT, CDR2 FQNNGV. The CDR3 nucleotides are TGTGCCAGCAGCCAACAGTGGGCGCTTGGTGGGACTGAAGCTTTCTTT. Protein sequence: CASSQQWALGGTEAFF.

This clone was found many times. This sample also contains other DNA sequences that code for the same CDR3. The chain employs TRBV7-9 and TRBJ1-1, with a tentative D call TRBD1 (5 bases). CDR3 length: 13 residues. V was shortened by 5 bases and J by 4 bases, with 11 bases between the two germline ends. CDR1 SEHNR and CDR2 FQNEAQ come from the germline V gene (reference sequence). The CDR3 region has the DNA TGTGCCAGCAGCCCCGGTGGGGCCACTGAAGCTTTCTTT. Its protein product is CASSPGGATEAFF.

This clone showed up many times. CDR3 in DNA: TGTGCCAGCGGGTATTCGGGGGAGGGTGGCTACACCTTC. Protein: CASGYSGEGGYTF. V is TRBV9 and J is TRBJ1-2; a possible D gene is TRBD1 (5 bases). This CDR3 comprises 13 residues. Germline CDR1 reads SGDLS; CDR2 reads YYNGEE. Trimming cost V 7 bases and J 7 bases, with 17 bases left between them.